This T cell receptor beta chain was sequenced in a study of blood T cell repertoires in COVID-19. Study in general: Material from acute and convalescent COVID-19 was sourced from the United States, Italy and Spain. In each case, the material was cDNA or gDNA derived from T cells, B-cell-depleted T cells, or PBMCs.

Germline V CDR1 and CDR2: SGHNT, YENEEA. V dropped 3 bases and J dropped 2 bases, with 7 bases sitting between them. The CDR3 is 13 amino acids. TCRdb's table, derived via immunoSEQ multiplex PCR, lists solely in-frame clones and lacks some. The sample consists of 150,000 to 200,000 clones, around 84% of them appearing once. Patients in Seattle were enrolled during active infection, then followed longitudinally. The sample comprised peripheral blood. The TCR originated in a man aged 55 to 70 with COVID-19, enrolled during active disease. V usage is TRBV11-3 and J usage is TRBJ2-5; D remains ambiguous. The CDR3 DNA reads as TGTGCCAGCAGCTTTACATATCAAGAGACCCAGTACTTC. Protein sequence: CASSFTYQETQYF.